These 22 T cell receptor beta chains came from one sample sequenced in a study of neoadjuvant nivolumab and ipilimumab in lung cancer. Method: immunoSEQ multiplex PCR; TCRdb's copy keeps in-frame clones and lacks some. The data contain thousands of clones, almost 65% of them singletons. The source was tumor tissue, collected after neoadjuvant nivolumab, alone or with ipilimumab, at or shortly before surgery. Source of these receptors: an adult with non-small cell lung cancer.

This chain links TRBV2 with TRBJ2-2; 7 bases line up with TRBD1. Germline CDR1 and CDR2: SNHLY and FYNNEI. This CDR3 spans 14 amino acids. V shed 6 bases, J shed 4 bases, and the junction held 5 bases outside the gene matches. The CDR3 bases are TGTGCCAGCAGGGTACAGGGGACCACCGGGGAGCTGTTTTTT. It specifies CASRVQGTTGELFF.

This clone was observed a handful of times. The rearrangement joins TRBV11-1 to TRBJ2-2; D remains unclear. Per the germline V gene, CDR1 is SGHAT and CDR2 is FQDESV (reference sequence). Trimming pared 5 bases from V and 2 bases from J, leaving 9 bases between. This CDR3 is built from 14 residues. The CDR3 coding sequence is TGTGCCAGCAGCCTTCAGGCCAACACCGGGGAGCTGTTTTTT. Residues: CASSLQANTGELFF.

The CDR3 nucleotides are TGCAGCGTCTCTGTGCCCACTCGGGACCCTGGGGAGACCCAGTACTTC. Translated, it gives CSVSVPTRDPGETQYF. The chain carries TRBV29-1 and TRBJ2-5; D might be TRBD1 or TRBD2, each matching 5 bases. V gave up 6 bases and J gave up 5 bases, with 25 bases separating them. The CDR3 contains 16 residues. Germline V CDR1 and CDR2: SQVTM, ANQGSEA. Combining the CDR3 with reference TRBV29-1 and TRBJ2-5 gives the whole variable domain SAVISQKPSRDICQRGTSLTIQCQVDSQVTMMFWYRQQPGQSLTLIATANQGSEATYESGFVIDKFPISRPNLTFSTLTVSNMSPEDSSIYLCSVSVPTRDPGETQYFGPGTRLLVL.

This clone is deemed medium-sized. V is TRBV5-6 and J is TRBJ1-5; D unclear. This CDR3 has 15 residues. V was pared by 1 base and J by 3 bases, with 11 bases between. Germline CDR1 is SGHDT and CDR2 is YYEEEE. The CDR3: CASSLSPSDNQPQHF. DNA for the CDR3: TGTGCCAGCAGCTTGTCGCCCAGTGACAATCAGCCCCAGCATTTT.

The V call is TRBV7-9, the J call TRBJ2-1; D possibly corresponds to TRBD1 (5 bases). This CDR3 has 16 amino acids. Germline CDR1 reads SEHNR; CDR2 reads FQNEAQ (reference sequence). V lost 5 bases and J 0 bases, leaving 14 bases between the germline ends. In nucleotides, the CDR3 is TGTGCCAGCAGCCCCAGGACAACGAGCTCCTACAATGAGCAGTTCTTC. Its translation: CASSPRTTSSYNEQFF.

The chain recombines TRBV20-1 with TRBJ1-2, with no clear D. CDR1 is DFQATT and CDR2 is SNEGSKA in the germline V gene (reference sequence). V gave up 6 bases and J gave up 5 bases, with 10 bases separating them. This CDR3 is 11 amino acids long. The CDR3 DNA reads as TGCAGTGCCGCCAACCTTTATGGCTACACCTTC. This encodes CSAANLYGYTF.

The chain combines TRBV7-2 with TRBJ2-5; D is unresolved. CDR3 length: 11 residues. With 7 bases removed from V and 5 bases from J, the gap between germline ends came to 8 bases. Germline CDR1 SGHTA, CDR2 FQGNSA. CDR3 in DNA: TGTGCCAGCACCAACTGGGAGACCCAGTACTTC. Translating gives CASTNWETQYF.

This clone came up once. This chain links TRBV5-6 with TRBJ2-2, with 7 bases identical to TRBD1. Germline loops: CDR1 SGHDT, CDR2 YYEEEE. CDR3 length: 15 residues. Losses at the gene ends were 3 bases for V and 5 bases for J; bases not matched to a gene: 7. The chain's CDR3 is CASSSQGVLTGELFF. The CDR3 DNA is TGTGCCAGCAGCTCCCAGGGGGTGCTTACCGGGGAGCTGTTTTTT. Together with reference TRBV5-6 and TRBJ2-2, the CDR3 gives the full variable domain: DAGVTQSPTHLIKTRGQQVTLRCSPKSGHDTVSWYQQALGQGPQFIFQYYEEEERQRGNFPDRFSGHQFPNYSSELNVNALLLGDSALYLCASSSQGVLTGELFFGEGSRLTVL.

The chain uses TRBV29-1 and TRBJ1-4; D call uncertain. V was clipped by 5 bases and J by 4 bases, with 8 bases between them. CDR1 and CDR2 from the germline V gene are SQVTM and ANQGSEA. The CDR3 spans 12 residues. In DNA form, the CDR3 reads TGCAGCGTTCAGGCAGTTAATGAAAAACTGTTTTTT. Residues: CSVQAVNEKLFF.

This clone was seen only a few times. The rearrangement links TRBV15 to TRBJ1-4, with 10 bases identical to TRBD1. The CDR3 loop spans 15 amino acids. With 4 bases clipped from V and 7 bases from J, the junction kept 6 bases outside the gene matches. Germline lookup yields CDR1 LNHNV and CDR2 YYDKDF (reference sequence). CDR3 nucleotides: TGTGCCACCAGCAAGAGGACAGGGGGTTTTGAAAAACTGTTTTTT. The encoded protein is CATSKRTGGFEKLFF.

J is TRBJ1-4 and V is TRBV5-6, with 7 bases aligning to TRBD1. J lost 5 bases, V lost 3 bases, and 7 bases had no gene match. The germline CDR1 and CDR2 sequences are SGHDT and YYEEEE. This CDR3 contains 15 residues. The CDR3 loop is CASSSNRGLNEKLFF. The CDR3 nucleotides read TGTGCCAGCAGCTCGAACAGGGGCCTGAATGAAAAACTGTTTTTT.

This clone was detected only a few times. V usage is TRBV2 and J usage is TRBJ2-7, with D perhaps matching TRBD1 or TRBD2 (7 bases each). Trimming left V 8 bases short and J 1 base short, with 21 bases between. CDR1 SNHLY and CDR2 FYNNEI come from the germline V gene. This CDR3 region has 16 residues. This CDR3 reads CASGGDSGKGSYEQYF. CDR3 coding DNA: TGTGCCAGCGGGGGGGACAGTGGCAAAGGGTCCTACGAGCAGTACTTC.

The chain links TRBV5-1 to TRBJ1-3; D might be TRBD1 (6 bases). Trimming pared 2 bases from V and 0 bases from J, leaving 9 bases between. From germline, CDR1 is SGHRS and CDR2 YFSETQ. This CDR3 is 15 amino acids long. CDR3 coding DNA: TGCGCCAGCAGCTTACAGGGTTTCTCTGGAAACACCATATATTTT. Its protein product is CASSLQGFSGNTIYF.

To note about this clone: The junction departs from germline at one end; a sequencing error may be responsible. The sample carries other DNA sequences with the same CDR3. Written as DNA, the CDR3 is TGTGCCAGCAGCCCCGGGAGGGTGGGGAGCATTCAGTACTTC. Its protein is CASSPGRVGSIQYF. This chain connects TRBV5-1 to TRBJ2-4, with 8 bases that match TRBD2. This CDR3 region has 14 residues. The germline V gene has CDR1 SGHRS and CDR2 YFSETQ.

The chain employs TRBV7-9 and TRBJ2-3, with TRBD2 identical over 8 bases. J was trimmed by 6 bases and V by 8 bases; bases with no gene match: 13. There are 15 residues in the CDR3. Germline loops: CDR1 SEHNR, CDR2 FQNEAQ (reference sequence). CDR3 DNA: TGTGCCAGCGGCCGGGAAACGGGAGGGCCGGATACGCAGTATTTT. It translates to CASGRETGGPDTQYF.

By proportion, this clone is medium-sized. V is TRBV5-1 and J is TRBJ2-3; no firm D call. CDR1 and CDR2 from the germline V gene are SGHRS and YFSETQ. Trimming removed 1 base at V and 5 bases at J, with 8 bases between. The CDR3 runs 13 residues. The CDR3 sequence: CASSLRLKDTQYF. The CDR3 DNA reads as TGCGCCAGCAGCTTGCGACTGAAAGATACGCAGTATTTT.

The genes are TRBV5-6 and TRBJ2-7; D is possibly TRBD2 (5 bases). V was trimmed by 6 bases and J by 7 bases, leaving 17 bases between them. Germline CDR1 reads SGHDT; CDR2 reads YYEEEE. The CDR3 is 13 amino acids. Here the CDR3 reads CASNYWESGEQYF. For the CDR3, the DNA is TGTGCCAGCAATTACTGGGAATCGGGAGAGCAGTACTTC.

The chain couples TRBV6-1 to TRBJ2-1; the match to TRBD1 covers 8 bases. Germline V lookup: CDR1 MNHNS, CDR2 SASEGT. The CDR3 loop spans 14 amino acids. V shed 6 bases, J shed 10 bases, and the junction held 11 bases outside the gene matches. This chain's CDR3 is CASRRTGILGEQFF. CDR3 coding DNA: TGTGCCAGCAGAAGGACAGGGATTCTAGGCGAGCAGTTCTTC.

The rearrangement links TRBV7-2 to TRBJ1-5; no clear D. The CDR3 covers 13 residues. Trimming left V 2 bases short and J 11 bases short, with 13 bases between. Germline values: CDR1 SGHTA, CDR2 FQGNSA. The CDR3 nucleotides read TGTGCCAGCAGCTTACCTCCTGTTGAGTCCCAGCATTTT. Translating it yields CASSLPPVESQHF.

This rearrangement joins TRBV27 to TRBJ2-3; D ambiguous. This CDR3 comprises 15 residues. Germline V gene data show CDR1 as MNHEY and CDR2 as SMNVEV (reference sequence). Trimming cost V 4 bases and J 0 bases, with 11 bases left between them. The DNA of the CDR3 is TGTGCCAGCAGTTCCCCGCGCCAAAGCACAGATACGCAGTATTTT. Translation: CASSSPRQSTDTQYF.

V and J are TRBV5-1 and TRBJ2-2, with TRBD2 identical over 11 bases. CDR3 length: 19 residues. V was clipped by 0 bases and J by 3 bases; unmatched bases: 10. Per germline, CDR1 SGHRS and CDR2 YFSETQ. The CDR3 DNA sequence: TGCGCCAGCAGCTTGGCCCTAGCGGGAGGAATCTCGGACACCGGGGAGCTGTTTTTT. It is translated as CASSLALAGGISDTGELFF.

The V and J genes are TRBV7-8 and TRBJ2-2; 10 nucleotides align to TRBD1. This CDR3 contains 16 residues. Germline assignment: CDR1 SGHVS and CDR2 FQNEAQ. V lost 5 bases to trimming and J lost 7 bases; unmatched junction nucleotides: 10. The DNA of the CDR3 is TGTGCCAGCAGCCGGGGACAGGGGATGAAGGTCGGGGAGCTGTTTTTT. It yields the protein CASSRGQGMKVGELFF.